One sample yielded the 14 T cell receptor beta chains listed below, sequenced in a study of post-analysis software for immune sequencing data. Notes on the study in general: Controls showed lower frequencies than patients for five or six TRBV segments, and TRBV5-6, TRBV5-1 and TRBV20-1 were among these.

What these receptors recognize is not known. Every TCR beta cDNA library bore unique molecular identifiers. TCRdb passed the PCR reads through MiXCR, listing each CDR3 protein once. Of 740,000 or so distinct CDR3 sequences in the sample, around 50% were seen once. The sequenced sample was blood. Every receptor here comes from a girl under 18 with multiple sclerosis.

As regards this clonotype: Compared with germline, one end of the junction differs, possibly owing to a read error. The V gene is TRBV5-1, the J gene TRBJ2-4; unclear D gene. The J call may be mistaken, given a closer DNA end match to TRBJ2-7. Germline CDR1 is SGHRS and CDR2 is YFSETQ. The CDR3 is 15 residues long. This chain's CDR3 is CTSSLSPGPDYEQYF. As DNA, the CDR3 is TGCACCAGCAGCCTTTCCCCAGGACCGGATTACGAGCAGTACTTC.

The CDR3 DNA sequence: TGCAGTGCTAGAGTTGGTCGGCAACTCCCTAACGAGCAGTACTTC. As protein: CSARVGRQLPNEQYF. The V gene is TRBV20-1, the J gene TRBJ2-5; D is undetermined. The J call is in doubt because the DNA end fits TRBJ2-7 better. Germline CDR1 is DFQATT and CDR2 is SNEGSKA (reference sequence). CDR3 length equals 15 residues.

The chain uses TRBV7-8 and TRBJ2-1, with D possibly matching TRBD1 (6 bases). The CDR3 is made up of 16 amino acids. V dropped 5 bases and J dropped 0 bases, with 14 bases sitting between them. Germline CDR1 SGHVS, CDR2 FQNEAQ. The CDR3 coding sequence is TGTGCCAGCAGCGCCGGACAGATATTCTCCTACAATGAGCAGTTCTTC. Protein: CASSAGQIFSYNEQFF.

This clonotype was seen only a few times. This rearrangement joins TRBV6-6 to TRBJ1-2; perhaps TRBD1 as D (5 bases). The CDR3 has 14 amino acids. The germline CDR1 and CDR2 sequences are MNHNY and SVGAGI (reference sequence). Trimming stripped 0 bases from V and 7 bases from J, with 12 bases between. The CDR3 region is CASSYSGLEGGYTF. In DNA, the CDR3 is TGTGCCAGCAGTTACTCGGGACTTGAGGGTGGCTACACCTTC.

The V gene is TRBV5-6, the J gene TRBJ2-1, with unresolved D. The germline gives CDR1 SGHDT, CDR2 YYEEEE. Between the trimmed V and J ends, which lost 4 bases and 2 bases, there was a span of 19 bases. The CDR3 contains 17 residues. The CDR3 DNA reads as TGTGCCAGCAGCCGCCTCCCAGGTACCATACCCTACAATGAGCAGTTCTTC. The encoded protein is CASSRLPGTIPYNEQFF.

This clonotype was detected only a few times. The chain uses TRBV29-1 and TRBJ2-5, with D possibly TRBD1 on 5 matching bases. This CDR3 is built from 13 residues. The germline V and J ends were trimmed by 1 base and 11 bases, with 17 bases remaining between them. Germline lookup yields CDR1 SQVTM and CDR2 ANQGSEA. The CDR3 DNA reads as TGCAGCGTTGAAGGTCGTCAGGGATACCAGCAGTACTTC. Translated: CSVEGRQGYQQYF.

This rearrangement joins TRBV2 to TRBJ1-1; TRBD1 is a possible D gene (6 bases). Germline V gene sequence: CDR1 SNHLY, CDR2 FYNNEI. The CDR3 runs 14 residues. With 7 bases removed from V and 1 base from J, the gap between germline ends came to 13 bases. The CDR3: CASMAGGANTEAFF. The CDR3 DNA reads TGTGCCAGCATGGCCGGGGGCGCGAACACTGAAGCTTTCTTT.

The genes are TRBV3-1 and TRBJ2-5; a possible D gene is TRBD2 (5 bases). Germline CDR1 LGHDT, CDR2 YNNKEL (reference sequence). Trimming cost V 2 bases and J 2 bases, with 12 bases left between them. This CDR3 region has 15 residues. CDR3 amino acids: CASSQLGLSQETQYF. As DNA, the CDR3 is TGTGCCAGCAGCCAACTAGGACTGTCACAAGAGACCCAGTACTTC.

The genes are TRBV3-1 and TRBJ1-2, with 7 bases that match TRBD1. CDR3 length equals 15 residues. Germline loops: CDR1 LGHDT, CDR2 YNNKEL (reference sequence). Trimming took 4 bases from V and 4 from J; bases not matched to a gene: 9. CDR3 nucleotide sequence: TGTGCCAGCAGCCTTGGGACCGGACAGGTCTATGGCTACACCTTC. Protein product: CASSLGTGQVYGYTF.

This chain uses TRBV4-2 with TRBJ2-2, with D maybe TRBD1 (5 bases). Germline loops: CDR1 LGHNA, CDR2 YNFKEQ. This CDR3 is built from 16 residues. Deletions cut 5 bases from V and 0 bases from J, with 13 bases between. CDR3 residues: CASSERGLANTGELFF. The CDR3, as DNA: TGTGCCAGCAGCGAAAGGGGTCTAGCGAACACCGGGGAGCTGTTTTTT.

The V and J genes are TRBV5-1 and TRBJ2-7, with 9 nucleotides matching TRBD1. The DNA end lines up better with TRBJ2-5; the J call may be wrong. This CDR3 contains 15 residues. Germline V lookup: CDR1 SGHRS, CDR2 YFSETQ. The CDR3 protein is CASSTGDREGETQYF. Written as DNA, the CDR3 is TGCGCCAGCAGCACGGGGGACAGGGAAGGAGAGACCCAGTACTTC.

V gene TRBV7-2 combines with J gene TRBJ2-5; no reliable D call. This CDR3 is built from 14 residues. With 5 bases removed from V and 2 bases from J, the gap between germline ends came to 12 bases. Looked up from germline, CDR1 is SGHTA and CDR2 is FQGNSA. The CDR3 region is CASSQAGRQETQYF. The CDR3 DNA reads as TGTGCCAGCAGCCAGGCAGGAAGGCAAGAGACCCAGTACTTC.

This clonotype came up a few times. This chain uses TRBV20-1 with TRBJ2-7; D is possibly TRBD1 (6 bases). The germline V gene encodes CDR1 DFQATT and CDR2 SNEGSKA (reference sequence). V gave up 5 bases and J gave up 2 bases, with 10 bases separating them. The CDR3 runs 12 residues. CDR3 DNA sequence: TGCAGTGCTCCAGGGGACACCTACGAGCAGTACTTC. Protein: CSAPGDTYEQYF.

About this clonotype itself: At one end, the junction sequence differs from germline, possibly due to a read error. The chain carries TRBV7-9 and TRBJ2-6; a weak D match, TRBD1 (5 bases). Germline CDR1 SEHNR, CDR2 FQNEAQ (reference sequence). The CDR3 is made up of 15 amino acids. CDR3 residues: CASSPGVSGADVLTF. DNA of the CDR3: TGTGCCAGCAGCCCAGGAGTCTCTGGGGCCGACGTCCTGACTTTC.